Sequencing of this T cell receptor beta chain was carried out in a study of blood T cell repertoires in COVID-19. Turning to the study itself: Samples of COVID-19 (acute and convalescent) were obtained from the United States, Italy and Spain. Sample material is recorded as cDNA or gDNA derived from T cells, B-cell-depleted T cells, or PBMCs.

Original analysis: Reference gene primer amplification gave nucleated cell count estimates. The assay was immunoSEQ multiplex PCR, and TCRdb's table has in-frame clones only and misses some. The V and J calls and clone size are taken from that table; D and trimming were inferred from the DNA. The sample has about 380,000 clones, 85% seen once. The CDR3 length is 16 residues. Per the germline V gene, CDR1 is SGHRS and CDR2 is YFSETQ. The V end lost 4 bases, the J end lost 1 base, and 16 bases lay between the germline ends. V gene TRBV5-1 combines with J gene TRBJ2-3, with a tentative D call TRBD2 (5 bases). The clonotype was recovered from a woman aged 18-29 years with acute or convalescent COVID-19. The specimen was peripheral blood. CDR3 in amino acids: CASSPVMGEGTDTQYF. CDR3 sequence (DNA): TGCGCCAGCAGCCCGGTGATGGGAGAAGGCACAGATACGCAGTATTTT.